This section outlines one T cell receptor (beta chain) sequence together with its context. Losses at the gene ends were 4 bases for V and 0 bases for J; bases not matched to a gene: 11. The CDR3 is 16 residues long. Germline CDR1 and CDR2: SQVTM and ANQGSEA. Repertoires were generated with immunoSEQ multiplex PCR, while TCRdb's copy carries only in-frame clones and drops some. The sample carries a few hundred thousand clones, about 87% recorded once. These data are taken from a study of blood T cell repertoires in COVID-19. Turning to the study itself: Cohort 3 donors were reported recovered after two negative PCRs, clearance, or symptom resolution.

The chain uses TRBV29-1 and TRBJ1-1; 7 bases are a match to TRBD1. The sequenced sample consisted of PBMCs or T cells enriched from blood (not recorded which). The receptor was derived from a man aged 40-49 years in a cohort exposed to, infected with or recovered from COVID-19 (not recorded which). CDR3 nucleotides: TGCAGCGTTGTCCCCTCCGGACAGGAGATGAACACTGAAGCTTTCTTT. Protein sequence: CSVVPSGQEMNTEAFF.